This T cell receptor (beta chain) was found in a study of type 1 regulatory T cells. Study at large: This in vitro CD4 product, T-allo10, is enriched for Tr1 cells and alloantigen-specific.

This clonotype has more than one count but fewer than ten. Its antigen is as yet unknown. Via MiXCR, TCRdb re-called the reads, giving one row per CDR3 protein. Counted here are 15,000 or so distinct CDR3 sequences, roughly 13% occurring once; the ten biggest clones make up less than 20%. Sample: cultured T cells, either the whole culture or a sorted T cell fraction (not recorded which). The receptor was derived from a human donor in good health.

The DNA for the CDR3 is TGTGCCAGCAGCATCTTGGCTAGCGGATACTACGAGCAGTACTTC. Encoded protein: CASSILASGYYEQYF. V is TRBV7-2 and J is TRBJ2-7, with 7 bases fitting TRBD2. CDR1 and CDR2 from the germline V gene are SGHTA and FQGNSA. The trim removed 5 bases at V and 3 bases at J, leaving 10 bases unmatched. The CDR3 loop spans 15 amino acids.